This TCR beta chain comes out of a study of blood T cell repertoires in COVID-19. The wider study: Sample material is recorded as cDNA or gDNA derived from T cells, B-cell-depleted T cells, or PBMCs.

This clone was seen a single time. This CDR3 has 16 residues. The germline V gene encodes CDR1 SGDLS and CDR2 YYNGEE. The V end was cut by 0 bases, the J end by 2 bases, with 12 bases between. Which cohort a participant joined came from the clinical history participants gave. Original processing notes: Counts of nucleated cells, estimated from reference gene primer amplification, were obtained. The data were produced by immunoSEQ multiplex PCR, yet TCRdb's version contains in-frame clones alone and is incomplete. For V, J and clone size, that table is used; D and trimming come from the DNA. This table holds 200,000 to 250,000 clones, about nine tenths found once.

The sequenced sample consisted of PBMCs or T cells enriched from blood (not recorded which). The V call is TRBV9, the J call TRBJ1-3; D is uncertain. This receptor was taken from a woman aged 40 to 50 with acute COVID-19. The CDR3 DNA is TGTGCCAGCAGCGTAGATGACTCTCCCCCTGGAAACACCATATATTTT. It is translated as CASSVDDSPPGNTIYF.